The clone carrying this T cell receptor beta chain was counted only a few times. These data come from a study of shared clonotypes between healthy human individuals. The CDR3 is made up of 13 amino acids. CDR1 is MNHNS, CDR2 SASEGT, per germline. V lost 5 bases and J lost 3, with 11 bases in between. TCRdb's copy holds only in-frame clones and misses some; the assay was immunoSEQ multiplex PCR. The table has about 2.1 million clones, about 94% seen once. CD8 cells classed as naive were CD45RO-negative and positively selected for CCR7, excluding terminally differentiated effector memory CD45RA+ cells. The V and J genes are TRBV6-1 and TRBJ2-7; D gene uncertain. The clonotype comes from a man aged 18 to 29 in good health. Some clones in this sample may be carry-over from other donors' samples. The sample taken for sequencing was naive CD8+ T cells from PBMCs. As DNA, the CDR3 is TGTGCCAGCAGTTGGAACGCAGGCTACGAGCAGTACTTC. Its protein product is CASSWNAGYEQYF.